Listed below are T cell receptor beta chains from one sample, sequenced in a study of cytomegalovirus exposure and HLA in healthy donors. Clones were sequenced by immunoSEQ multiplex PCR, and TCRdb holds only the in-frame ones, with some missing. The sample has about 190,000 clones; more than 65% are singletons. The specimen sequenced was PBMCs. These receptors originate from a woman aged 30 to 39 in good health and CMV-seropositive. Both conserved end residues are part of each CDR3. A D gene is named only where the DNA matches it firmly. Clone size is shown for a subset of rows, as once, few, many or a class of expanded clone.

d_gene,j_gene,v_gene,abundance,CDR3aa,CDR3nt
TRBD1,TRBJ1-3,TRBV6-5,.,CASSYGTTGFGNTIYF,TGTGCCAGCAGTTACGGCACGACAGGGTTTGGAAACACCATATATTTT
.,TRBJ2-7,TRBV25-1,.,CASSDHYEQYF,TGTGCCAGCAGTGACCACTACGAGCAGTACTTC
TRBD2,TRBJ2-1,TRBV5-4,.,CASSDVTSGRKGEQFF,TGTGCCAGCAGCGACGTTACTAGCGGGAGAAAGGGTGAGCAGTTCTTC
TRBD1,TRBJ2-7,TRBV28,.,CASSFSTGTYEQYF,TGTGCCAGCAGTTTCTCGACAGGGACCTACGAGCAGTACTTC
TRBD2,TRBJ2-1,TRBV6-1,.,CASSGDYPNEQFF,TGTGCCAGCAGTGGGGACTATCCCAATGAGCAGTTCTTC
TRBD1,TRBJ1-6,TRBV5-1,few,CASSLEGTAFNSPLHF,TGCGCCAGCAGCTTGGAGGGGACAGCATTTAATTCACCCCTCCACTTT
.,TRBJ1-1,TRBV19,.,CASSIGGQNTEAFF,TGTGCCAGTAGTATCGGCGGCCAGAACACTGAAGCTTTCTTT
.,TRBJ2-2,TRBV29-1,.,CSVAYSTGELFF,TGCAGCGTTGCCTATTCAACCGGGGAGCTGTTTTTT
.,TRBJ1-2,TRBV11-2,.,CASSLAPGHLYGYTF,TGTGCCAGCAGCTTGGCCCCGGGACACCTCTATGGCTACACCTTC
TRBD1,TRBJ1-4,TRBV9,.,CASSATGQGNEKLFF,TGTGCCAGCAGCGCGACGGGACAGGGTAATGAAAAACTGTTTTTT
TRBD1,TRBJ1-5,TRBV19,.,CASRVGQGAEPQHF,TGTGCCAGTAGGGTAGGACAGGGGGCAGAGCCCCAGCATTTT
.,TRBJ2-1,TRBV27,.,CASSSGASSYNEQFF,TGTGCCAGCAGTTCGGGAGCGAGCTCCTACAATGAGCAGTTCTTC
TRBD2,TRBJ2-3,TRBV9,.,CASSPRLAGFGDTQYF,TGTGCCAGCAGCCCTAGACTAGCGGGATTTGGAGATACGCAGTATTTT
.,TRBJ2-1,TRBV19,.,CASSFTGTNYEQFF,TGTGCCAGTAGTTTTACCGGGACAAACTATGAGCAGTTCTTC
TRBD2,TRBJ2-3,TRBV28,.,CASSLWASGSGDTQYF,TGTGCCAGCAGTTTATGGGCTAGCGGGAGTGGAGATACGCAGTATTTT
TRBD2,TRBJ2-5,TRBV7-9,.,CASSLVGLGETQYF,TGTGCCAGCAGCTTAGTGGGACTAGGAGAGACCCAGTACTTC
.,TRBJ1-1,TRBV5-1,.,CASSLYLSTSNDEAFF,TGCGCCAGCAGCTTGTATCTGTCCACTTCGAACGATGAAGCTTTCTTT
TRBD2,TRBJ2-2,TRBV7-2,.,CASSLTSAVGELFF,TGTGCCAGCAGCTTAACTAGCGCTGTGGGGGAGCTGTTTTTT
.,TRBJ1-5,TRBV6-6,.,CASRPWTSGNQPQHF,TGTGCCAGCAGACCCTGGACATCCGGCAATCAGCCCCAGCATTTT
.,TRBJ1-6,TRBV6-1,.,CASSATGSDSPLHF,TGTGCCAGCAGTGCCACAGGGTCGGATTCACCCCTCCACTTT
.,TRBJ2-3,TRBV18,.,CASSPASRRKHTDTQYF,TGTGCCAGCTCACCTGCTAGCAGACGGAAGCACACAGATACGCAGTATTTT
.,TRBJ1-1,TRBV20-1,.,CSASGQAAFF,TGCAGTGCGTCCGGACAAGCGGCTTTCTTT
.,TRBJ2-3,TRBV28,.,CASIRNHYTDTQYF,TGTGCCAGCATCCGGAACCACTACACAGATACGCAGTATTTT
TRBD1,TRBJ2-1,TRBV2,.,CASSRQGLVYNEQFF,TGTGCCAGCAGTCGACAGGGTCTGGTCTACAATGAGCAGTTCTTC
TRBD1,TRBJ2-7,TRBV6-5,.,CASSYGDRAEQYF,TGTGCCAGCAGTTACGGGGACAGGGCCGAGCAGTACTTC
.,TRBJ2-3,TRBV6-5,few,CASRRLGGSTDTQYF,TGTGCCAGCAGACGCCTAGGCGGGAGCACAGATACGCAGTATTTT
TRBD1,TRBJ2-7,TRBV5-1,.,CASSVTRQGNEQYF,TGCGCCAGCAGCGTAACCCGACAGGGCAACGAGCAGTACTTC
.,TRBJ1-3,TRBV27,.,CASSASGAGGNTIYF,TGTGCCAGCAGCGCCAGTGGGGCCGGAGGAAACACCATATATTTT
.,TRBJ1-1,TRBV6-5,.,CASSDRGQNTEAFF,TGTGCCAGCAGTGACCGGGGACAGAACACTGAAGCTTTCTTT
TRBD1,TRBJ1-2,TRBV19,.,CASNHPERGLIGYTF,TGTGCCAGTAATCATCCGGAGAGGGGGCTTATCGGCTACACCTTC
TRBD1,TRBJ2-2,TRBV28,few,CASSTYRGRFPGELFF,TGTGCCAGCAGTACCTACAGGGGGCGATTCCCCGGGGAGCTGTTTTTT
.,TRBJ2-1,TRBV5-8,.,CASSLRDNNNEQFF,TGTGCCAGCAGCTTGCGGGACAACAACAATGAGCAGTTCTTC
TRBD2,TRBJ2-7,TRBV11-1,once,CASSSSGSAEQYF,TGTGCCAGCAGCTCGAGCGGGAGTGCCGAGCAGTACTTC
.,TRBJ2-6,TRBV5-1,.,CASRDGAANSGANVLTF,TGCGCCAGCAGAGATGGAGCTGCGAACTCTGGGGCCAACGTCCTGACTTTC
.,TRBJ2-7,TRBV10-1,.,CASSEKGLPGLEQYF,TGCGCCAGCAGTGAGAAAGGACTCCCCGGCCTCGAGCAGTACTTC
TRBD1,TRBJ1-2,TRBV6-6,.,CASSYSLTGYGYTF,TGTGCCAGCAGTTACTCCTTGACAGGGTATGGCTACACCTTC
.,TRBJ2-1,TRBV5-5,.,CASSLDTSYNEQFF,TGTGCCAGCAGCTTGGATACATCCTACAATGAGCAGTTCTTC
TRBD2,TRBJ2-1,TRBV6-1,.,CATRTSGNNEQFF,TGTGCCACCCGGACTAGCGGTAACAATGAGCAGTTCTTC
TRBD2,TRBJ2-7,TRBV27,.,CASSFSGSSYEQYF,TGTGCCAGCAGTTTTAGCGGGAGCTCCTACGAGCAGTACTTC
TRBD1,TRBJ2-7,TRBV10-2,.,CASSGDGTGDYEQYF,TGCGCCAGCAGCGGCGATGGGACAGGGGACTACGAGCAGTACTTC
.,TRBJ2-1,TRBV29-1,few,CSVEVGVNHNEQFF,TGCAGCGTTGAAGTGGGAGTAAACCACAATGAGCAGTTCTTC